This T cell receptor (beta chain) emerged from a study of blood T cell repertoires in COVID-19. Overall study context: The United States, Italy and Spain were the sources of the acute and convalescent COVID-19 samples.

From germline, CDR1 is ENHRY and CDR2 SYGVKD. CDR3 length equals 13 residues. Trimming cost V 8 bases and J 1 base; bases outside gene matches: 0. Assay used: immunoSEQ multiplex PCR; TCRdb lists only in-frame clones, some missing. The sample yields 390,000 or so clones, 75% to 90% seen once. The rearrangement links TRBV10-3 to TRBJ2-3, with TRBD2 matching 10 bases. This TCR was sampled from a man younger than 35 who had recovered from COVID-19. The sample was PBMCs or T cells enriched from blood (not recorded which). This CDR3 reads CAIGTSGTDTQYF. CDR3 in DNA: TGTGCCATCGGGACTAGCGGCACAGATACGCAGTATTTT.